The T cell receptor (beta chain) under discussion was sequenced for a study of blood T cell repertoires in COVID-19. Profiling relied on immunoSEQ multiplex PCR, and the TCRdb table lists in-frame clones only, not all of them. The sample shows 300,000 to 350,000 clones, approximately 88% of them seen only once. Sequencing was performed on peripheral blood. The receptor comes from a woman in her thirties with COVID-19, enrolled during active disease.

The chain's CDR3 is CASSSTGVGNTIYF. The CDR3 region has the DNA TGTGCCAGCAGCAGTACAGGGGTTGGAAACACCATATATTTT. The gene calls are TRBV5-4 and TRBJ1-3; 7 bases are shared with TRBD1. CDR3 size: 14 residues. Germline V gene data show CDR1 as SGHNT and CDR2 as YYREEE (reference sequence). The V and J ends lost 4 bases and 3 bases, in that order; junction bases with no gene match: 4.